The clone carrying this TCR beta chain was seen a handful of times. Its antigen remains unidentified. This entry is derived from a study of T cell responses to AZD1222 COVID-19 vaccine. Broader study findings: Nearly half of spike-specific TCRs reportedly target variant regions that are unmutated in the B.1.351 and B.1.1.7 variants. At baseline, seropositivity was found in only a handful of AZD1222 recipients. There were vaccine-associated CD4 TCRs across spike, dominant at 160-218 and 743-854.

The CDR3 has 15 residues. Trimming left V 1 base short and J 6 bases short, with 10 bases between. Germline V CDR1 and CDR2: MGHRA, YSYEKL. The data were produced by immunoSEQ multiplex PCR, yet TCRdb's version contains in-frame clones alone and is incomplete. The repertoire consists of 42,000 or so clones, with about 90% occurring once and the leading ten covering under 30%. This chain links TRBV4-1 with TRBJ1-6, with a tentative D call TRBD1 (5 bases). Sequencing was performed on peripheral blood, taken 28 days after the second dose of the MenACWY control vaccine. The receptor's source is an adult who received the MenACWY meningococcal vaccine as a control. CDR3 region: CASSQVGDSNSPLHF. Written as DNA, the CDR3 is TGCGCCAGCAGCCAAGTGGGCGACAGTAATTCACCCCTCCACTTT.